The 10 T cell receptor beta chains in this list originate from one sample, sequenced in a study of cytomegalovirus exposure and HLA in healthy donors. PCR was performed using 60 Vbeta and 13 Jbeta primers. Some clones are missing from TCRdb's copy, which holds only in-frame ones; the method was immunoSEQ multiplex PCR. Counted here are roughly 200,000 clones, around 80% occurring once; the ten biggest clones make up 1.9%. Sequences were obtained from PBMCs. The receptors were sampled from a man between 25 and 39 years old in good health and CMV-seronegative.

This clone was seen a handful of times. The rearrangement joins TRBV5-3 to TRBJ1-4; 9 positions match TRBD1. Being an ORF, TRBV5-3 has a function that is uncertain. J lost 4 bases, V lost 4 bases, and 17 bases had no gene match. The CDR3 consists of 19 residues. The CDR3 sequence is CARSKDPGQGYENNEKLFF. DNA for the CDR3: TGTGCCAGAAGCAAGGATCCGGGACAGGGTTACGAGAATAATGAAAAACTGTTTTTT.

The CDR3 protein is CASREPGQGNTEAFF. CDR3 DNA: TGTGCCAGCAGGGAGCCGGGACAGGGCAACACTGAAGCTTTCTTT. J is TRBJ1-1 and V is TRBV25-1; 9 nucleotides match TRBD1. The CDR3 has 15 amino acids. In germline, CDR1 is MGHDK, CDR2 SYGVNS. After removal of 6 bases from V and 2 bases from J, the junction contained 7 bases not matched to a gene.

The rearrangement links TRBV5-1 to TRBJ2-1; 7 bases map to TRBD2. This CDR3 is built from 15 residues. The J segment lost 8 bases and the V segment lost 0 bases, leaving 8 bases of the junction unmatched. Germline V gene lookup returns CDR1 SGHRS and CDR2 YFSETQ. CDR3 amino acids: CASSLGTRGVDEQFF. In DNA, the CDR3 is TGCGCCAGCAGCTTGGGGACTCGGGGGGTGGATGAGCAGTTCTTC. The whole variable domain, remainder taken from reference TRBV5-1 and TRBJ2-1, is KAGVTQTPRYLIKTRGQQVTLSCSPISGHRSVSWYQQTPGQGLQFLFEYFSETQRNKGNFPGRFSGRQFSNSRSEMNVSTLELGDSALYLCASSLGTRGVDEQFFGPGTRLTVL.

The chain joins TRBV6-1 to TRBJ2-2; D is undetermined. The CDR3 contains 13 residues. Germline assignment: CDR1 MNHNS and CDR2 SASEGT. The germline V and J ends were trimmed by 1 base and 5 bases, with 5 bases remaining between them. The CDR3: CASSEVGTGELFF. In DNA form, the CDR3 reads TGTGCCAGCAGTGAAGTCGGGACCGGGGAGCTGTTTTTT.

J is TRBJ1-1 and V is TRBV7-2; possible D gene TRBD1, 6 bases. The V gene lost 2 bases and the J gene lost 5 bases, with 12 bases spanning the gap. The CDR3 spans 14 residues. Germline assignment: CDR1 SGHTA and CDR2 FQGNSA. The CDR3 sequence is CASSLRTGQTEAFF. The CDR3 nucleotides read TGTGCCAGCAGCTTAAGGACGGGACAAACTGAAGCTTTCTTT.

The chain has TRBV10-3 and TRBJ2-2; 9 bases line up with TRBD1. Germline values: CDR1 ENHRY, CDR2 SYGVKD. The CDR3 is 15 residues long. Trimming at V came to 9 bases and at J to 3 bases, leaving 8 bases not matched to a gene. This CDR3 reads CAMTQGAPYTGELFF. DNA for the CDR3: TGTGCCATGACACAGGGGGCGCCTTACACCGGGGAGCTGTTTTTT.

The V and J genes are TRBV4-1 and TRBJ2-7, with 7 nucleotides matching TRBD2. CDR3 length equals 16 residues. Germline V lookup: CDR1 MGHRA, CDR2 YSYEKL. V lost 4 bases and J lost 6; bases outside the gene matches: 15. Here the CDR3 DNA reads TGCGCCAGCAGCCTGCTCCCTAGCGGATCCCCAATCGAGCAGTACTTC. As protein: CASSLLPSGSPIEQYF.

This clone was observed a handful of times. The genes are TRBV21-1 and TRBJ1-5. TRBV21-1 is described as a pseudogene. The CDR3 is 14 amino acids. CDR3 sequence (DNA): TGTGCCAGCATGGGGTGGGGAGGAAGTCAGCCCCAGCATTTT. It encodes CASMGWGGSQPQHF.

The chain uses TRBV30 and TRBJ1-2; D uncertain. Trimming removed 3 bases from V and 6 bases from J, with 11 bases in between. Germline-derived CDR1 and CDR2 are GTSNPN and SVGIG (reference sequence). The CDR3 is made up of 12 amino acids. The CDR3 DNA reads TGTGCCTGGAGGGGAGGAGGAGATGGCTACACCTTC. Protein product: CAWRGGGDGYTF.

The V call is TRBV6-5, the J call TRBJ2-7; D unclear. Trimming removed 0 bases at V and 1 base at J, with 7 bases between. Per germline, CDR1 MNHEY and CDR2 SVGAGI. The CDR3 consists of 14 residues. The CDR3 here is CASSYSAPSYEQYF. The CDR3 DNA reads TGTGCCAGCAGTTACTCCGCGCCGTCCTACGAGCAGTACTTC.